The rows below give T cell receptor beta chains drawn from one sample of a study of CD8 T cells in Susac syndrome. One entry per CDR3 protein, called by TCRdb with MiXCR from the immunoSEQ multiplex PCR reads. The sample consists of roughly 190,000 distinct CDR3 sequences, about 94% of them appearing once. The material sequenced was CD4+ T cells from PBMCs. The receptors derive from a human donor in good health. Both conserved end residues are part of each CDR3. D genes are given only for firm matches. Part of the rows lack a size; the others show once, few, many or a class for expanded clones.

size	V	J	D	CDR3	DNA
-	TRBV3-1	TRBJ2-7	-	CASSQVRSYEQYF	TGTGCCAGCAGCCAAGTCCGTTCCTACGAGCAGTACTTC
-	TRBV29-1	TRBJ2-1	TRBD2	CSAQGASGRGSYNEQFF	TGCAGCGCCCAGGGGGCTAGCGGGAGGGGCTCCTACAATGAGCAGTTCTTC
-	TRBV25-1	TRBJ2-7	TRBD1	CASSEGTGPTYEQYF	TGTGCCAGCAGTGAAGGGACAGGGCCCACCTACGAGCAGTACTTC
-	TRBV20-1	TRBJ1-2	TRBD1	CSAAPGQFLYGYTF	TGCAGTGCTGCGCCGGGACAGTTCCTCTACGGCTACACCTTC
-	TRBV12-3/TRBV12-4	TRBJ1-2	-	CASSHLRRLNYGYTF	TGTGCCAGCAGCCACCTAAGACGGTTGAACTATGGCTACACCTTC
-	TRBV5-1	TRBJ2-1	TRBD1	CASSLSGTGLGNEQFF	TGCGCCAGCAGCTTGTCGGGGACAGGGCTAGGAAATGAGCAGTTCTTC
-	TRBV13	TRBJ2-3	-	CASSVPGNTDTQYF	TGTGCCAGCAGCGTGCCAGGGAATACAGATACGCAGTATTTT
-	TRBV11-1	TRBJ2-2	-	CASSLGGSGELFF	TGTGCCAGCAGCTTGGGCGGGTCCGGGGAGCTGTTTTTT
-	TRBV29-1	TRBJ2-7	TRBD1	CSDRTGPYEQYF	TGCAGCGACCGGACAGGCCCCTACGAGCAGTACTTC
-	TRBV27	TRBJ2-1	-	CASSLLGSSYNEQFF	TGTGCCAGCAGTTTATTGGGGAGCTCCTACAATGAGCAGTTCTTC
-	TRBV20-1	TRBJ2-7	-	CSASGRSAQAVRGLSYEQYF	TGCAGTGCTAGTGGTCGCTCGGCGCAGGCGGTCAGGGGCCTCTCCTACGAGCAGTACTTC
-	TRBV27	TRBJ2-1	TRBD2	CASSRRLADINEQFF	TGTGCCAGCAGTCGCAGACTAGCGGATATCAATGAGCAGTTCTTC
-	TRBV5-4	TRBJ2-3	-	CASSLLATDTQYF	TGTGCCAGCAGCTTGCTCGCCACAGATACGCAGTATTTT
-	TRBV28	TRBJ2-2	-	CASSWSKTGELFF	TGTGCCAGCAGTTGGAGCAAAACCGGGGAGCTGTTTTTT
-	TRBV29-1	TRBJ2-7	-	CSVGTSYEQYF	TGCAGCGTTGGGACTTCCTACGAGCAGTACTTC
-	TRBV5-1	TRBJ2-3	TRBD1	CASSLTRGTDTQYF	TGCGCCAGCAGCTTGACCAGGGGGACGGATACGCAGTATTTT
-	TRBV28	TRBJ2-5	TRBD1	CASSLEGQGRRETQYF	TGTGCCAGCAGTTTGGAAGGACAGGGGAGACGAGAGACCCAGTACTTC
-	TRBV15	TRBJ2-2	TRBD2	CATSRRLAGTKRELFF	TGTGCCACCAGCAGAAGACTAGCGGGGACAAAGAGAGAGCTGTTTTTT
-	TRBV4-2	TRBJ2-2	-	CASSQEEGGELFF	TGTGCCAGCAGCCAAGAGGAAGGCGGGGAGCTGTTTTTT
-	TRBV29-1	TRBJ1-2	TRBD1	CSAMTGGGYTF	TGCAGCGCTATGACAGGGGGTGGCTACACCTTC
-	TRBV20-1	TRBJ2-5	-	CSARDAGGLRTQYF	TGCAGTGCAAGGGACGCGGGTGGTTTACGGACCCAGTACTTC
once	TRBV30	TRBJ2-4	-	CAWSLGLSKNIQYF	TGTGCCTGGAGCCTGGGACTTTCCAAAAACATTCAGTACTTC
-	TRBV5-1	TRBJ2-7	-	CASSLGGAGIYEQYF	TGCGCCAGCAGCTTAGGAGGGGCGGGCATCTACGAGCAGTACTTC
-	TRBV29-1	TRBJ2-3	TRBD2	CSARGLAGFGTDTQYF	TGCAGCGCCCGCGGTCTAGCGGGATTCGGGACGGATACGCAGTATTTT
-	TRBV12-3/TRBV12-4	TRBJ2-7	-	CASSHGTITTYEQYF	TGTGCCAGCAGCCACGGGACGATTACTACCTACGAGCAGTACTTC
-	TRBV20-1	TRBJ1-5	-	CSAREDRLEPQHF	TGCAGTGCTAGAGAAGACAGGCTAGAGCCCCAGCATTTT
-	TRBV5-8	TRBJ1-2	-	CASSFNHYGYTF	TGTGCCAGCAGCTTTAACCACTATGGCTACACCTTC
-	TRBV29-1	TRBJ2-1	TRBD1	CSVVLRQGNEQFF	TGCAGCGTTGTATTAAGACAGGGCAATGAGCAGTTCTTC
-	TRBV7-8	TRBJ2-1	TRBD1	CASSLMLGHRGAYNEQFF	TGTGCCAGCAGCTTAATGTTGGGCCACAGGGGGGCCTACAATGAGCAGTTCTTC
-	TRBV28	TRBJ2-7	-	CASTGSDEQYF	TGTGCCAGCACGGGTTCTGACGAGCAGTACTTC
-	TRBV20-1	TRBJ2-1	-	CIRGPSSYNEQFF	TGCATCCGAGGGCCAAGCTCCTACAATGAGCAGTTCTTC
-	TRBV27	TRBJ1-2	-	CASSLFGDLNGYTF	TGTGCCAGCAGTTTATTTGGGGATTTGAATGGCTACACCTTC
once	TRBV7-9	TRBJ1-1	-	CASSERGRTEAFF	TGTGCCAGCAGCGAACGAGGGAGAACTGAAGCTTTCTTT
-	TRBV20-1	TRBJ2-1	-	CSAGPLVTYNEQFF	TGCAGTGCTGGCCCTCTTGTGACTTACAATGAGCAGTTCTTC
-	TRBV19	TRBJ2-4	-	CASGWQGKNIQYF	TGTGCCAGCGGGTGGCAGGGAAAAAACATTCAGTACTTC
once	TRBV30	TRBJ1-3	-	CAWSVNRENTIYF	TGTGCCTGGAGTGTTAACAGGGAAAACACCATATATTTT
-	TRBV20-1	TRBJ2-7	-	CSARGQGGLEQYF	TGCAGTGCTAGAGGCCAGGGGGGTCTCGAGCAGTACTTC
-	TRBV6-5	TRBJ2-7	TRBD1	CASSRQGINEQYF	TGTGCCAGCAGCCGACAGGGGATCAACGAGCAGTACTTC
-	TRBV6-2/TRBV6-3	TRBJ2-1	-	CASSYLGYEQFF	TGTGCCAGCAGCTACTTAGGGTATGAGCAGTTCTTC
once	TRBV24-1	TRBJ2-7	-	CATSKQEQYF	TGTGCCACCAGTAAACAAGAGCAGTACTTC
-	TRBV18	TRBJ2-7	TRBD1	CASSPGTGTSQQYF	TGTGCCAGCTCACCGGGGACAGGGACGAGCCAGCAGTACTTC
-	TRBV7-4	TRBJ2-2	TRBD2	CASSSSGRPGELFF	TGTGCCAGCAGCAGTAGCGGGAGACCCGGGGAGCTGTTTTTT
once	TRBV20-1	TRBJ2-3	TRBD2	CSPTPPSGVRTDTQYF	TGCAGTCCCACACCCCCTAGCGGGGTCCGCACAGATACGCAGTATTTT
-	TRBV29-1	TRBJ2-1	-	CSGSNLRINEQFF	TGCAGCGGGTCCAATCTCAGGATCAATGAGCAGTTCTTC
-	TRBV13	TRBJ2-3	-	CASSLISSGTDTQYF	TGTGCCAGCAGCTTAATCTCTAGCGGCACAGATACGCAGTATTTT
-	TRBV6-5	TRBJ2-1	TRBD2	CASGGGRAYNEQFF	TGTGCCAGTGGAGGCGGGAGGGCCTACAATGAGCAGTTCTTC
-	TRBV5-1	TRBJ2-1	-	CASSGEGPYYNEQFF	TGCGCCAGCAGCGGTGAAGGTCCGTACTACAATGAGCAGTTCTTC
-	TRBV29-1	TRBJ2-7	-	CSVGDVTYEQYF	TGCAGCGTTGGTGACGTTACCTACGAGCAGTACTTC
-	TRBV7-3	TRBJ2-1	TRBD2	CASSLMGGPDEQFF	TGTGCCAGCAGCTTGATGGGAGGGCCGGATGAGCAGTTCTTC
-	TRBV29-1	TRBJ1-1	-	CSVDQFAETEAFF	TGCAGCGTTGACCAATTCGCGGAGACTGAAGCTTTCTTT
-	TRBV7-9	TRBJ2-1	TRBD1	CASSWDRGNYNEQFF	TGTGCCAGCAGCTGGGACAGGGGAAACTACAATGAGCAGTTCTTC
-	TRBV20-1	TRBJ1-5	-	CSTRDGNQPQHF	TGCAGTACCCGGGACGGCAATCAGCCCCAGCATTTT
-	TRBV6-5	TRBJ1-1	-	CAISDGPNTEAFF	TGTGCCATCTCAGATGGGCCGAACACTGAAGCTTTCTTT
-	TRBV6-5	TRBJ1-5	-	CASSYSANQPQHF	TGTGCCAGCAGTTACAGTGCCAATCAGCCCCAGCATTTT
-	TRBV29-1	TRBJ2-3	-	CSVGDPSTDTQYF	TGCAGCGTCGGGGACCCGAGCACAGATACGCAGTATTTT
-	TRBV29-1	TRBJ2-1	TRBD1	CSGGTVEGYNEQFF	TGCAGCGGGGGGACAGTCGAGGGCTACAATGAGCAGTTCTTC
-	TRBV20-1	TRBJ2-3	TRBD2	CSAGGLAGAIAQYF	TGCAGTGCAGGGGGACTAGCGGGGGCCATTGCGCAGTATTTT
-	TRBV19	TRBJ1-1	TRBD1	CASSIRDRGLNTEAFF	TGTGCCAGTAGTATTAGAGACAGGGGGCTGAACACTGAAGCTTTCTTT
-	TRBV27	TRBJ2-7	-	CASSLGKPYEQYF	TGTGCCAGCAGTCTCGGGAAGCCCTACGAGCAGTACTTC
-	TRBV20-1	TRBJ2-5	-	CSAMESLETQYF	TGCAGTGCTATGGAGAGCTTGGAGACCCAGTACTTC